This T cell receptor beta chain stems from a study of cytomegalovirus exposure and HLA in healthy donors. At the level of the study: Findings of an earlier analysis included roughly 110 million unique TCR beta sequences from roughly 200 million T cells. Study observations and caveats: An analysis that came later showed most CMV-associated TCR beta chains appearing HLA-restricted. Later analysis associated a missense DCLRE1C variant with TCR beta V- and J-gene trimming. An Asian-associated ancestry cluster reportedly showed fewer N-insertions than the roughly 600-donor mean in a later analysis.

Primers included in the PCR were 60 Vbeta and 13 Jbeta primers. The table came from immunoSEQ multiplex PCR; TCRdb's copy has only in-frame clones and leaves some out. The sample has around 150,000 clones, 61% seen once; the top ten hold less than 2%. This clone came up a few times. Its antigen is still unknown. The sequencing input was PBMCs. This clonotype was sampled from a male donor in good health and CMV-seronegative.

CDR3 in DNA: TGTGCCAGCTCACAGGGGGACAGCCAAGAGACCCAGTACTTC. Translated, it gives CASSQGDSQETQYF. The chain is built from TRBV18 and TRBJ2-5; 7 bases fit TRBD1. Germline CDR1 KGHSH, CDR2 LQKENI. This CDR3 is built from 14 residues. Unmatched junction bases numbered 3, after V lost 4 bases and J lost 1 base.